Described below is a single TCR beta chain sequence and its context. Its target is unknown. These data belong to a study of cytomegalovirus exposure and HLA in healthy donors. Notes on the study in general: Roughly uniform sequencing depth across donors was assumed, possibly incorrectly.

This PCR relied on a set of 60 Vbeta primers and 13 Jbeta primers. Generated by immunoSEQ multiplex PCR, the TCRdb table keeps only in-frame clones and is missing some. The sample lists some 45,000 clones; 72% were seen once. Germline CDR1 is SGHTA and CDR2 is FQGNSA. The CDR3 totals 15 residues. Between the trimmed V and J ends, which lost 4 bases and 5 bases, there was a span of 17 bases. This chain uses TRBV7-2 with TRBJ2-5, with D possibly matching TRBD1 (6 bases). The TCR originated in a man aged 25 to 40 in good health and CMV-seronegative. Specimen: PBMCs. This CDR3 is CASSSAGAIGETQYF. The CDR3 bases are TGTGCCAGCAGCTCCGCAGGGGCAATCGGGGAGACCCAGTACTTC. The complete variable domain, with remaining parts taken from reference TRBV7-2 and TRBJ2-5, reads GAGVSQSPSNKVTEKGKDVELRCDPISGHTALYWYRQSLGQGLEFLIYFQGNSAPDKSGLPSDRFSAERTGGSVSTLTIQRTQQEDSAVYLCASSSAGAIGETQYFGPGTRLLVL.